The next 28 T cell receptor beta chains were all read from a single sample in a study of cytomegalovirus exposure and HLA in healthy donors. Primers: 60 Vbeta forward and 13 Jbeta reverse. This table comes from immunoSEQ multiplex PCR, and its TCRdb copy is limited to in-frame clones, with some not included. The sample records roughly 110,000 clones, 82% being singletons. Material: PBMCs. These receptors were collected from a man aged 30 to 45 in good health and CMV-seropositive.

The chain couples TRBV5-1 to TRBJ2-1; D remains ambiguous. Trimming pared 4 bases from V and 0 bases from J, leaving 14 bases between. The CDR3 covers 16 residues. Looked up from germline, CDR1 is SGHRS and CDR2 is YFSETQ. This CDR3 reads CASSAMTADSYNEQFF. In DNA form, the CDR3 reads TGCGCCAGCAGCGCCATGACTGCAGACTCCTACAATGAGCAGTTCTTC.

The chain carries TRBV19 and TRBJ2-1; D is uncertain. CDR3 length: 13 residues. The V end lost 3 bases, the J end lost 5 bases, and 8 bases lay between the germline ends. Germline CDR1 LNHDA, CDR2 SQIVND (reference sequence). The CDR3 reads CASSMNRNNEQFF. CDR3 DNA: TGTGCCAGTAGTATGAACAGAAACAATGAGCAGTTCTTC. Full variable domain (rest looked up from reference TRBV19 and TRBJ2-1): DGGITQSPKYLFRKEGQNVTLSCEQNLNHDAMYWYRQDPGQGLRLIYYSQIVNDFQKGDIAEGYSVSREKKESFPLTVTSAQKNPTAFYLCASSMNRNNEQFFGPGTRLTVL.

This clone showed up just a few times. The chain joins TRBV5-1 to TRBJ2-2; D unresolved. Trimming removed 3 bases from V and 0 bases from J, with 9 bases in between. In germline, CDR1 is SGHRS, CDR2 YFSETQ. This CDR3 has 15 amino acids. The CDR3 sequence is CASSSSGTNTGELFF. In DNA form, the CDR3 reads TGCGCCAGCAGCTCCTCGGGTACGAACACCGGGGAGCTGTTTTTT.

Note on this clone: A read error may produce the germline difference seen at one junction end. This chain joins TRBV6-1 and TRBJ1-2; 8 bases line up with TRBD1. The CDR3 runs 16 residues. The germline CDR1 and CDR2 sequences are MNHNS and SASEGT. The CDR3 here is CASSESQQGGFYGYTF. For the CDR3, the DNA is TGTGCCAGTAGTGAATCCCAACAGGGGGGGTTCTATGGCTACACCTTC.

V is TRBV6-6 and J is TRBJ2-7; D possibly corresponds to TRBD1 (6 bases). CDR1 and CDR2 from the germline V gene are MNHNY and SVGAGI (reference sequence). V lost 4 bases and J lost 5, with 15 bases in between. This CDR3 spans 14 amino acids. This chain's CDR3 is CASSSNNRAHEQYF. In DNA, the CDR3 is TGTGCCAGCAGTTCGAACAACAGGGCCCACGAGCAGTACTTC.

The V call is TRBV27, the J call TRBJ2-1; 8 positions agree with TRBD1. Trimming cost V 4 bases and J 5 bases; bases outside gene matches: 10. This CDR3 contains 16 residues. Germline V gene data show CDR1 as MNHEY and CDR2 as SMNVEV (reference sequence). CDR3: CASSSPERTGNNEQFF. CDR3 DNA: TGTGCCAGCAGTTCCCCTGAACGGACAGGGAACAATGAGCAGTTCTTC.

V gene TRBV7-9 combines with J gene TRBJ1-1; D is ambiguous. Germline V lookup: CDR1 SEHNR, CDR2 FQNEAQ (reference sequence). CDR3 length: 13 amino acids. The V gene lost 3 bases and the J gene lost 0 bases, with 5 bases spanning the gap. CDR3 protein: CASSFLMNTEAFF. The CDR3 nucleotides are TGTGCCAGCAGCTTCCTAATGAACACTGAAGCTTTCTTT.

CDR3 in DNA: TGTGCCAGCAGCTTACAGGGGGCCGCCGGGGAGCTGTTTTTT. It translates to CASSLQGAAGELFF. The chain combines TRBV6-5 with TRBJ2-2; TRBD1 agrees at 9 bases. The CDR3 totals 14 residues. V was pared by 6 bases and J by 6 bases, with 5 bases of the junction left unmatched. Germline V CDR1 and CDR2: MNHEY, SVGAGI.

The V gene is TRBV15, the J gene TRBJ1-1, with D perhaps matching TRBD1 (5 bases). V shed 3 bases and J shed 0 bases, with 11 bases lying between them. This CDR3 is built from 15 residues. The germline V gene encodes CDR1 LNHNV and CDR2 YYDKDF (reference sequence). CDR3 sequence (DNA): TGTGCCACCAGCAGCAGCCAGGGCATGAACACTGAAGCTTTCTTT. This codes for CATSSSQGMNTEAFF.

The gene calls are TRBV5-1 and TRBJ1-2; possible D gene TRBD1, 5 bases. The CDR3 runs 15 residues. Trimming cost V 1 base and J 8 bases, with 18 bases left between them. Germline CDR1 is SGHRS and CDR2 is YFSETQ. CDR3 protein: CASSLQGTRPYGYTF. In DNA, the CDR3 is TGCGCCAGCAGCTTGCAGGGAACCCGGCCGTACGGCTACACCTTC.

This clone was seen just once. V gene TRBV5-8 combines with J gene TRBJ1-5; TRBD1 aligns across 8 bases. With 4 bases clipped from V and 3 bases from J, the junction kept 9 bases outside the gene matches. The germline CDR1 and CDR2 sequences are SGHTS and YDEGEE. The CDR3 has 16 residues. CDR3 in amino acids: CASSKGQGPSNQPQHF. CDR3 coding DNA: TGTGCCAGCAGCAAAGGACAGGGCCCATCCAATCAGCCCCAGCATTTT.

This chain uses TRBV11-3 with TRBJ2-1; 9 positions match TRBD2. The CDR3 is made up of 20 amino acids. In germline, CDR1 is SGHNT, CDR2 YENEEA. Trimming at V came to 0 bases and at J to 2 bases, leaving 14 bases not matched to a gene. CDR3 residues: CASSLDSSGVPSRAYNEQFF. DNA of the CDR3: TGTGCCAGCAGCTTAGATTCTAGCGGGGTACCCTCTCGAGCCTACAATGAGCAGTTCTTC.

This clone was found once. V is TRBV5-1 and J is TRBJ1-5, with 7 nucleotides matching TRBD1. The CDR3 runs 16 residues. Germline V gives CDR1 SGHRS, CDR2 YFSETQ. The junction had 3 bases not matched to a gene; V was cut back by 0 bases and J by 0 bases. The CDR3 nucleotides read TGCGCCAGCAGCTTGGGGGGGACAGATAGCAATCAGCCCCAGCATTTT. The encoded protein is CASSLGGTDSNQPQHF.

In this sample, this clone turned up once. The V and J genes are TRBV6-6 and TRBJ1-1; possible D gene TRBD1, 5 bases. V was clipped by 7 bases and J by 0 bases, with 9 bases between them. Germline CDR1 and CDR2: MNHNY and SVGAGI (reference sequence). The length of the CDR3 is 13 residues. CDR3 nucleotides: TGTGCCAGCATAGGACATCTGAACACTGAAGCTTTCTTT. Translated: CASIGHLNTEAFF.

The rearrangement links TRBV6-4 to TRBJ1-1, with D perhaps matching TRBD1 (5 bases). Trimming shortened V by 2 bases and J by 5 bases, and 12 bases separated the two germline ends. CDR3 length equals 14 residues. Germline CDR1 is MRHNA and CDR2 is SNTAGT. The DNA for the CDR3 is TGTGCCAGCAGTGACGACAGTAAAGGGACTGAAGCTTTCTTT. Amino acid sequence: CASSDDSKGTEAFF.

The chain joins TRBV6-5 to TRBJ1-4, with D unresolved. Per germline, CDR1 MNHEY and CDR2 SVGAGI. V lost 5 bases, J lost 10 bases, and 17 bases lay in between. The CDR3 sequence is 14 residues long. In nucleotides, the CDR3 is TGTGCCAGCAGTCCGTCCCAGGTGCAGACAAAACTGTTTTTT. Amino acid sequence: CASSPSQVQTKLFF.

This clone was observed a few times. This chain connects TRBV6-5 to TRBJ1-1, with D possibly being TRBD1 (6 bases). The germline CDR1 and CDR2 sequences are MNHEY and SVGAGI. The CDR3 totals 13 residues. Trimming took off 8 bases at V and 8 bases at J, with 18 bases between the two ends. The CDR3 coding sequence is TGTGCCAGCGGCCGGGCTCAAAGGGGGGAAGCTTTCTTT. Its translation: CASGRAQRGEAFF.

CDR3 protein: CASSVSGRPLDTQYF. CDR3 in DNA: TGTGCCAGCAGCGTATCTGGGCGTCCGTTGGATACGCAGTATTTT. The chain joins TRBV9 to TRBJ2-3; unclear D gene. The CDR3 contains 15 residues. From germline, CDR1 is SGDLS and CDR2 YYNGEE. V was clipped by 1 base and J by 6 bases, with 15 bases between them.

The chain joins TRBV5-1 to TRBJ1-1; TRBD1 might be the D (6 bases). The V end lost 4 bases, the J end lost 8 bases, and 12 bases lay between the germline ends. The CDR3 contains 12 residues. Germline CDR1 and CDR2: SGHRS and YFSETQ. CDR3: CASSRVGQEAFF. The CDR3 DNA sequence: TGCGCCAGCAGCCGGGTAGGACAGGAAGCTTTCTTT.

The chain links TRBV7-6 to TRBJ2-7, with 13 nucleotides matching TRBD2. The V segment lost 5 bases and the J segment 7 bases; nucleotides outside the gene matches: 5. The germline CDR1 and CDR2 sequences are SGHVS and FNYEAQ. CDR3 size: 14 residues. In DNA form, the CDR3 reads TGTGCCAGCAGCCCCGGACTAGCGGGGGTGGAGCAGTACTTC. It specifies CASSPGLAGVEQYF.

This clone has a handful of counts. The V gene is TRBV11-3, the J gene TRBJ1-4, with D possibly matching TRBD1 (6 bases). Germline V gene lookup returns CDR1 SGHNT and CDR2 YENEEA. CDR3 length: 16 amino acids. Trimming took off 3 bases at V and 0 bases at J, with 11 bases between the two ends. This CDR3 is CASSFSRGATNEKLFF. The CDR3 region has the DNA TGTGCCAGCAGCTTTTCCAGGGGTGCAACTAATGAAAAACTGTTTTTT.

This clone is deemed medium-sized (0.01 to 0.1%). J is TRBJ2-5 and V is TRBV15, with TRBD2 as a possible D gene (6 bases). The CDR3 loop spans 13 amino acids. Trimming cost V 8 bases and J 5 bases, with 15 bases left between them. CDR1 is LNHNV and CDR2 is YYDKDF in the germline V gene (reference sequence). DNA of the CDR3: TGTGCCACCGGAGATATTGGAGGGGAGACCCAGTACTTC. Translated: CATGDIGGETQYF.

The rearrangement uses TRBV11-2 and TRBJ1-1; no clear D gene. V lost 0 bases and J lost 1, with 12 bases in between. CDR1 and CDR2 from the germline V gene are SGHAT and FQNNGV. The CDR3 sequence is 16 residues long. As DNA, the CDR3 is TGTGCCAGCAGCTTAGATCCTCGCAGATGGAACACTGAAGCTTTCTTT. This translates into CASSLDPRRWNTEAFF.

The gene calls are TRBV5-1 and TRBJ2-2, with D possibly being TRBD2 (6 bases). The CDR3 runs 18 residues. The germline V gene encodes CDR1 SGHRS and CDR2 YFSETQ. V lost 0 bases to trimming and J lost 0 bases, with 15 bases between them. The CDR3 loop reads CASSLGIAGSTNTGELFF. Written as DNA, the CDR3 is TGCGCCAGCAGCTTGGGTATTGCGGGGAGCACGAACACCGGGGAGCTGTTTTTT. Full variable domain (rest looked up from reference TRBV5-1 and TRBJ2-2): KAGVTQTPRYLIKTRGQQVTLSCSPISGHRSVSWYQQTPGQGLQFLFEYFSETQRNKGNFPGRFSGRQFSNSRSEMNVSTLELGDSALYLCASSLGIAGSTNTGELFFGEGSRLTVL.

With respect to this clone: One junction end disagrees with the germline gene, perhaps due to a read error. The chain links TRBV7-9 to TRBJ1-1, with 9 bases that match TRBD1. The germline V gene encodes CDR1 SEHNR and CDR2 FQNEAQ (reference sequence). CDR3 length: 16 amino acids. The CDR3: CSSSLEWGQGRTEAFF. CDR3 in DNA: TGTTCCAGCAGCCTAGAATGGGGACAGGGAAGGACTGAAGCTTTCTTT.

The V call is TRBV5-4, the J call TRBJ1-3, with D hard to call. CDR3 size: 15 residues. Germline V lookup: CDR1 SGHNT, CDR2 YYREEE (reference sequence). Trimming took 0 bases from V and 0 from J, leaving 7 bases between them. In DNA form, the CDR3 reads TGTGCCAGCAGCTTGGATGTATACTCTGGAAACACCATATATTTT. Its protein product is CASSLDVYSGNTIYF.

This clone was detected a few times. The J gene is TRBJ1-1, the V gene TRBV6-1; D remains unclear. The CDR3 is 14 amino acids. Trimming removed 4 bases at V and 0 bases at J, with 9 bases between. In germline, CDR1 is MNHNS, CDR2 SASEGT. CDR3 loop: CASSGRSLNTEAFF. The CDR3 region has the DNA TGTGCCAGCAGTGGGAGATCTTTGAACACTGAAGCTTTCTTT.

The rearrangement joins TRBV7-8 to TRBJ2-1; 12 nucleotides align to TRBD2. After removal of 4 bases from V and 0 bases from J, the junction contained 4 bases not matched to a gene. This CDR3 is 17 amino acids long. The V gene's germline CDR1 is SGHVS and CDR2 FQNEAQ. CDR3 protein: CASSYGLAGSSYNEQFF. DNA for the CDR3: TGTGCCAGCAGCTACGGACTAGCGGGGAGCTCCTACAATGAGCAGTTCTTC.